The 4 T cell receptor beta chains below come from one sample, sequenced in a study of blood T cell repertoires in COVID-19. Sequencing used immunoSEQ multiplex PCR; TCRdb keeps in-frame clones, though not all of them. The sample has approximately 180,000 clones, around 89% seen once. The specimen sequenced was peripheral blood. These TCRs come from a human donor in a cohort sampled during active COVID-19.

V and J are TRBV27 and TRBJ2-1, with TRBD2 matching 9 bases. The V segment lost 6 bases and the J segment 6 bases; nucleotides outside the gene matches: 3. The CDR3 loop spans 13 amino acids. CDR1 is MNHEY, CDR2 SMNVEV, per germline (reference sequence). Written as DNA, the CDR3 is TGTGCCAGCAGGGGGCGGGAGGGCAATGAGCAGTTCTTC. This sequence encodes CASRGREGNEQFF.

The chain uses TRBV5-4 and TRBJ2-5; a weak D match, TRBD1 (7 bases). V dropped 5 bases and J dropped 2 bases, with 10 bases sitting between them. The CDR3 totals 13 residues. Germline V CDR1 and CDR2: SGHNT, YYREEE (reference sequence). The DNA for the CDR3 is TGTGCCAGCAGGGAGGGACAGCAAGAGACCCAGTACTTC. The encoded protein is CASREGQQETQYF.

J is TRBJ2-3 and V is TRBV7-8, with TRBD2 identical over 11 bases. The CDR3 consists of 16 residues. V trimming: 5 bases; J trimming: 0 bases; junction bases outside the gene matches: 4. Germline CDR1 reads SGHVS; CDR2 reads FQNEAQ. CDR3 nucleotides: TGTGCCAGCAGCCCGCTAGCGGGGGGAAGCACAGATACGCAGTATTTT. This sequence encodes CASSPLAGGSTDTQYF.

The V and J genes are TRBV9 and TRBJ2-1, with D possibly being TRBD2 (6 bases). The CDR3 is made up of 15 amino acids. Trimming pared 6 bases from V and 0 bases from J, leaving 13 bases between. Germline V gene lookup returns CDR1 SGDLS and CDR2 YYNGEE. CDR3 in DNA: TGTGCCAGCACCTCACGGGACTCCTCCTACAATGAGCAGTTCTTC. Encoded protein: CASTSRDSSYNEQFF.